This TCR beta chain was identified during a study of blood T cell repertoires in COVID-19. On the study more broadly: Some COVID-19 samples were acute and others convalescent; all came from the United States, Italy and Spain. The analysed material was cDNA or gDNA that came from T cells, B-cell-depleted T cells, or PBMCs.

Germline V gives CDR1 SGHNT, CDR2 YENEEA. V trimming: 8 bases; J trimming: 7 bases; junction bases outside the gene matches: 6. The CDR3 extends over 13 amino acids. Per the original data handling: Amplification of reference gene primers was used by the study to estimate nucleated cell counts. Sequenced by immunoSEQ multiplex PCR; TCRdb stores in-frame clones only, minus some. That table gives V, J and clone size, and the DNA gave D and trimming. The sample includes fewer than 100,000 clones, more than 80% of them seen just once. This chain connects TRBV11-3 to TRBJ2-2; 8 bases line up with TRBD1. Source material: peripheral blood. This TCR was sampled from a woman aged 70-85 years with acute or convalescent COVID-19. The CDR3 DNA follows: TGTGCCAGCGCCTCAGGGGGCGGCGGGGAGCTGTTTTTT. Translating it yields CASASGGGGELFF.